The present T cell receptor beta chain was sequenced within a study of blood T cell repertoires in COVID-19. Across the whole study: The United States, Italy and Spain were the sources of the acute and convalescent COVID-19 samples. PBMCs, B-cell-depleted T cells, or T cells were the source of the cDNA or gDNA that made up the material.

Original data processing: Reference gene primer amplification gave nucleated cell count estimates. The table came from immunoSEQ multiplex PCR; TCRdb's copy has only in-frame clones and leaves some out. That table gives V, J and clone size, and the DNA gave D and trimming. This sample has more than 100,000 clones, with 80% to 85% found just once. This clone was seen a single time. The CDR3 has 13 residues. The V and J ends lost 5 bases and 4 bases, in that order; junction bases with no gene match: 4. CDR1 is LNHDA, CDR2 SQIVND, per germline (reference sequence). The V and J genes are TRBV19 and TRBJ2-7, with 8 bases that match TRBD1. Sequencing used peripheral blood. This clonotype was sampled from a man in his sixties with acute or convalescent COVID-19. CDR3: CASSYTGGYEQYF. The CDR3 coding sequence is TGTGCCAGTAGTTACACAGGGGGATACGAGCAGTACTTC.